The 24 T cell receptor beta chains below were found in one sample sequenced in a study of T cell repertoires in cytomegalovirus infection. MiXCR, applied by TCRdb to the reads, yields one record per CDR3 protein. The sample includes 310,000 or so distinct CDR3 sequences, about 25% of them seen just once. Sequences were obtained from PBMCs. These receptors all come from a human donor in good health (CMV status not recorded). Some clones in this sample may be carry-over from other donors' samples.

This clonotype was observed a few times. V is TRBV27 and J is TRBJ2-3, with D perhaps assigned TRBD1 or TRBD2 (5 bases each). The V gene's germline CDR1 is MNHEY and CDR2 SMNVEV (reference sequence). This CDR3 has 15 residues. V dropped 4 bases and J dropped 2 bases, with 13 bases sitting between them. The CDR3 is CASSSRDGITDTQYF. The CDR3 DNA reads as TGTGCCAGCAGTTCCAGGGACGGCATCACAGATACGCAGTATTTT.

This clonotype was counted at least ten times. The rearrangement links TRBV20-1 to TRBJ2-5; the match to TRBD2 covers 9 bases. Germline-derived CDR1 and CDR2 are DFQATT and SNEGSKA (reference sequence). This CDR3 is built from 14 residues. Unmatched junction bases numbered 2, after V lost 1 base and J lost 2 bases. The CDR3 sequence is CSARVAGGQETQYF. The CDR3 region has the DNA TGCAGTGCTAGAGTTGCGGGGGGGCAAGAGACCCAGTACTTC.

This clonotype showed up just a few times. The J gene is TRBJ1-2, the V gene TRBV28, with TRBD1 as a possible D gene (5 bases). The germline V and J ends were trimmed by 4 bases and 4 bases, with 19 bases remaining between them. Germline V gene sequence: CDR1 MDHEN, CDR2 SYDVKM. The length of the CDR3 is 16 residues. CDR3 nucleotide sequence: TGTGCCAGCAGTTCCCCCGGTGTTGAGGGGTTCTATGGCTACACCTTC. Amino acids: CASSSPGVEGFYGYTF.

This clonotype was picked up a small number of times. The V call is TRBV4-1, the J call TRBJ2-3; TRBD1 aligns across 7 bases. The CDR3 covers 18 residues. Germline V lookup: CDR1 MGHRA, CDR2 YSYEKL. With V trimmed by 5 bases and J by 0 bases, 14 bases remained unmatched. The CDR3 DNA follows: TGCGCCAGCAGCTCTATTTGGACAGGACCAACTAGCACAGATACGCAGTATTTT. It is translated as CASSSIWTGPTSTDTQYF.

V and J are TRBV10-3 and TRBJ2-7; 10 bases are a match to TRBD2. Germline lookup yields CDR1 ENHRY and CDR2 SYGVKD. With V trimmed by 3 bases and J by 1 base, 0 bases remained unmatched. The CDR3 is made up of 14 amino acids. CDR3 sequence (DNA): TGTGCCATCAGTGATAGCGGGAGGTCCTACGAGCAGTACTTC. This sequence encodes CAISDSGRSYEQYF.

This clonotype has at least ten counts. The chain recombines TRBV7-2 with TRBJ1-6, with D possibly being TRBD1 (5 bases). With 4 bases removed from V and 9 bases from J, the gap between germline ends came to 10 bases. From germline, CDR1 is SGHTA and CDR2 FQGNSA. This CDR3 region has 13 residues. In nucleotides, the CDR3 is TGTGCCAGCAGCTCCCAGGGTGGTTCACCCCTCCACTTT. It is translated as CASSSQGGSPLHF. Full variable domain (missing parts from reference TRBV7-2 and TRBJ1-6): GAGVSQSPSNKVTEKGKDVELRCDPISGHTALYWYRQSLGQGLEFLIYFQGNSAPDKSGLPSDRFSAERTGGSVSTLTIQRTQQEDSAVYLCASSSQGGSPLHFGNGTRLTVT.

The gene calls are TRBV24-1 and TRBJ2-3; D possibly corresponds to TRBD2 (5 bases). CDR1 KGHDR and CDR2 SFDVKD come from the germline V gene. Trimming pared 5 bases from V and 7 bases from J, leaving 15 bases between. CDR3 size: 14 residues. As DNA, the CDR3 is TGTGCCACCAGTGCTCCGGGGTTGCGAAATACGCAGTATTTT. Protein product: CATSAPGLRNTQYF.

This chain uses TRBV7-2 with TRBJ2-6; D possibly corresponds to TRBD1 (5 bases). V gave up 4 bases and J gave up 0 bases, with 19 bases separating them. The germline V gene encodes CDR1 SGHTA and CDR2 FQGNSA. This CDR3 contains 19 residues. DNA for the CDR3: TGTGCCAGCAGCTCAATGACAGCTTATCTTATCTCTGGGGCCAACGTCCTGACTTTC. Amino acid sequence: CASSSMTAYLISGANVLTF.

The V and J genes are TRBV11-2 and TRBJ1-1; TRBD1 is a possible D gene (6 bases). The CDR3 runs 13 residues. Germline lookup yields CDR1 SGHAT and CDR2 FQNNGV. The V end was cut by 4 bases, the J end by 4 bases, with 10 bases between. In nucleotides, the CDR3 is TGTGCCAGCAGCTCAGGGGTTTTCACTGAAGCTTTCTTT. It codes for CASSSGVFTEAFF. Filled out from reference TRBV11-2 and TRBJ1-1, the complete variable domain reads EAGVAQSPRYKIIEKRQSVAFWCNPISGHATLYWYQQILGQGPKLLIQFQNNGVVDDSQLPKDRFSAERLKGVDSTLKIQPAKLEDSAVYLCASSSGVFTEAFFGQGTRLTVV.

V is TRBV20-1 and J is TRBJ1-5; TRBD1 agrees at 9 bases. CDR3 length: 13 residues. Germline V gene sequence: CDR1 DFQATT, CDR2 SNEGSKA (reference sequence). Losses at the gene ends were 3 bases for V and 6 bases for J; bases not matched to a gene: 3. The CDR3 coding sequence is TGCAGTGCTAGTGGGGACAGGGTTCAGCCCCAGCATTTT. Its protein product is CSASGDRVQPQHF.

This chain links TRBV5-1 with TRBJ2-7; D call uncertain. From germline, CDR1 is SGHRS and CDR2 YFSETQ. V dropped 5 bases and J dropped 7 bases, with 13 bases sitting between them. There are 12 residues in the CDR3. CDR3 residues: CASRAEWWEQYF. The DNA of the CDR3 is TGCGCCAGCAGGGCAGAGTGGTGGGAGCAGTACTTC.

This clonotype was counted at least ten times. This chain joins TRBV7-2 and TRBJ1-2, with D possibly matching TRBD1 (6 bases). The ends were cut back, 5 bases at V and 4 bases at J, with 23 bases in the middle. CDR3 length: 17 amino acids. Germline V gene data show CDR1 as SGHTA and CDR2 as FQGNSA. The DNA of the CDR3 is TGTGCCAGCAGCCCACCCGACAGGACTTGGGTACTCTATGGCTACACCTTC. It codes for CASSPPDRTWVLYGYTF.

V gene TRBV7-2 combines with J gene TRBJ1-2, with D perhaps TRBD1 (5 bases). Germline V gene data show CDR1 as SGHTA and CDR2 as FQGNSA. V dropped 5 bases and J dropped 9 bases, with 16 bases sitting between them. This CDR3 comprises 13 residues. The CDR3 reads CASSQNSGRSYTF. Here the CDR3 DNA reads TGTGCCAGCAGCCAGAACTCGGGACGGAGCTACACCTTC. Filled out from reference TRBV7-2 and TRBJ1-2, the complete variable domain reads GAGVSQSPSNKVTEKGKDVELRCDPISGHTALYWYRQSLGQGLEFLIYFQGNSAPDKSGLPSDRFSAERTGGSVSTLTIQRTQQEDSAVYLCASSQNSGRSYTFGSGTRLTVV.

In this sample, this clonotype turned up a few times. The chain links TRBV25-1 to TRBJ1-2, with TRBD1 as a possible D gene (6 bases). The CDR3 is made up of 14 amino acids. Trimming took off 4 bases at V and 3 bases at J, with 12 bases between the two ends. CDR1 MGHDK and CDR2 SYGVNS come from the germline V gene. The CDR3 loop reads CASSVVGGDYGYTF. The DNA for the CDR3 is TGTGCCAGCAGTGTAGTAGGGGGTGACTATGGCTACACCTTC.

The chain is built from TRBV24-1 and TRBJ2-1; D is ambiguous. The CDR3 contains 15 residues. Germline CDR1 and CDR2: KGHDR and SFDVKD. The V end was cut by 4 bases, the J end by 6 bases, with 15 bases between. CDR3 DNA: TGTGCCACCAGTGACAAGGGTCCAATACTCAATGAGCAGTTCTTC. Translating it yields CATSDKGPILNEQFF.

This clonotype was counted a few times. This chain links TRBV20-1 with TRBJ2-7, with unresolved D. V dropped 6 bases and J dropped 2 bases, with 14 bases sitting between them. This CDR3 region has 13 residues. CDR1 DFQATT and CDR2 SNEGSKA come from the germline V gene (reference sequence). The CDR3 here is CSAPEPNTYEQYF. Written as DNA, the CDR3 is TGCAGTGCCCCTGAGCCTAATACCTACGAGCAGTACTTC.

Only a few counts were recorded for this clonotype. The rearrangement joins TRBV6-2 or TRBV6-3 to TRBJ2-7, with 11 bases that match TRBD2. From germline, CDR1 is MNHEY and CDR2 SVGEGT. The CDR3 has 17 residues. J lost 0 bases, V lost 4 bases, and 8 bases had no gene match. The CDR3 reads CASSSLAGAAFSYEQYF. As DNA, the CDR3 is TGTGCCAGCAGTTCACTAGCGGGAGCGGCGTTCTCCTACGAGCAGTACTTC.

There are a few counts of this clonotype. V gene TRBV7-2 combines with J gene TRBJ2-1; 8 nucleotides match TRBD2. This CDR3 comprises 15 residues. Germline V gene sequence: CDR1 SGHTA, CDR2 FQGNSA. Trimming removed 3 bases from V and 9 bases from J; junction bases left unmatched: 10. The CDR3 sequence is CASSFTSGRGSEQFF. As DNA, the CDR3 is TGTGCCAGCAGCTTTACCAGCGGGAGAGGAAGTGAGCAGTTCTTC.

The chain is built from TRBV2 and TRBJ2-7; D is possibly TRBD1 or TRBD2 (5 bases each). V lost 3 bases, J lost 0 bases, and 12 bases lay in between. The germline V gene encodes CDR1 SNHLY and CDR2 FYNNEI. This CDR3 contains 15 residues. CDR3 sequence reads: CASSEGTLSSYEQYF. CDR3 in DNA: TGTGCCAGCAGTGAGGGGACGCTTAGCTCCTACGAGCAGTACTTC.

V and J are TRBV5-6 and TRBJ1-5; D possibly corresponds to TRBD1 (6 bases). V was trimmed by 4 bases and J by 5 bases, leaving 10 bases between them. The CDR3 spans 13 residues. Looked up from germline, CDR1 is SGHDT and CDR2 is YYEEEE. DNA of the CDR3: TGTGCCAGCAGCGTAGGACAGTATCAGCCCCAGCATTTT. This sequence encodes CASSVGQYQPQHF.

This clonotype was seen only a few times. V usage is TRBV7-2 and J usage is TRBJ1-1; a possible D gene is TRBD1 (6 bases). Per germline, CDR1 SGHTA and CDR2 FQGNSA. This CDR3 contains 13 residues. Trimming removed 3 bases from V and 9 bases from J, with 14 bases in between. CDR3: CASSFASGDQAFF. The CDR3 region has the DNA TGTGCCAGCAGCTTTGCTTCAGGGGACCAAGCTTTCTTT. Drawing the rest from reference TRBV7-2 and TRBJ1-1, the complete variable domain is GAGVSQSPSNKVTEKGKDVELRCDPISGHTALYWYRQSLGQGLEFLIYFQGNSAPDKSGLPSDRFSAERTGGSVSTLTIQRTQQEDSAVYLCASSFASGDQAFFGQGTRLTVV.

The V and J genes are TRBV29-1 and TRBJ1-5, with 9 positions matching TRBD1. Germline V gene lookup returns CDR1 SQVTM and CDR2 ANQGSEA. V shed 4 bases and J 5 bases; nucleotides not matched to a gene: 3. CDR3 length equals 13 residues. The CDR3 region has the DNA TGCAGCGTTGCACAGGGGGCGGATCAGCCCCAGCATTTT. Translation: CSVAQGADQPQHF.

V usage is TRBV6-6 and J usage is TRBJ1-2; D ambiguous. V was cut by 5 bases and J by 4 bases, with 11 bases left in between. The CDR3 length is 13 residues. Looked up from germline, CDR1 is MNHNY and CDR2 is SVGAGI (reference sequence). The CDR3 DNA reads TGTGCCAGCAGTGTAGAAGGGTTCTATGGCTACACCTTC. It translates to CASSVEGFYGYTF.

This clonotype was found many times. The V call is TRBV7-8, the J call TRBJ2-2; 10 bases match TRBD2. The V and J ends lost 4 bases and 1 base, in that order; junction bases with no gene match: 6. CDR3 size: 17 residues. The germline V gene has CDR1 SGHVS and CDR2 FQNEAQ. CDR3 in DNA: TGTGCCAGCAGCTCATCAACTAGCGGGATGAACACCGGGGAGCTGTTTTTT. Amino acid sequence: CASSSSTSGMNTGELFF.